This is a list of T cell receptor beta chains from one sample in a study of monozygotic twins with inflammatory bowel disease. One entry per CDR3 protein, without DNA, is what TCRdb gives after re-calling the 5' RACE reads. This table lists about 210,000 distinct CDR3 sequences. Sequenced material: blood. These receptors were collected from a human donor with ulcerative colitis or Crohn's disease, or a healthy co-twin of an affected twin (not recorded which). Each CDR3 is given with its conserved first and last residue. The order of the fields is J gene, V gene, CDR3 protein.

>TRBJ1-5|TRBV7-2
CASSLFGTTRNQPQHF
>TRBJ2-1|TRBV14
CASSLLAGGLFEQFF
>TRBJ2-7|TRBV7-3
CASSLEGGYEQYF
>TRBJ2-7|TRBV29-1
CSVVSLGGYEQYF
>TRBJ2-2|TRBV2
CASSGTALPNTGELFF
>TRBJ2-7|TRBV5-1
CASSKTGEGFYEQYF
>TRBJ2-4|TRBV12-3/TRBV12-4
CASSLVGTKNIQYF
>TRBJ1-1|TRBV5-1
CASSLQTGNTEAFF
>TRBJ2-3|TRBV10-3
CAISGLAGGTDTQYF
>TRBJ2-7|TRBV5-1
CASSYSPGQTLEQYF
>TRBJ2-7|TRBV4-1
CASSSGQGGSYEQYF
>TRBJ2-1|TRBV2
CASSVWMYNEQFF
>TRBJ2-6|TRBV24-1
CATSGGPISGANVLTF
>TRBJ1-1|TRBV19
CASLLTGGTEAFF
>TRBJ1-4|TRBV3-1
CASSSTLGEKLFF
>TRBJ1-1|TRBV7-2
CASSFSGGMNTEAFF
>TRBJ1-1|TRBV9
CASSITHRLGTEAFF
>TRBJ1-2|TRBV10-3
CAINRGGVYGYTF
>TRBJ2-6|TRBV20-1
CSARDGLSGANVLTF
>TRBJ2-5|TRBV20-1
CSVYELGTPQETQYF
>TRBJ2-3|TRBV2
CASRGTGWTPRADTQYF
>TRBJ1-4|TRBV5-1
CASSITRGEKLFF
>TRBJ2-7|TRBV9
CASARGGTYEQYF
>TRBJ2-1|TRBV6-1
CASWWGTDYDYNEQFF
>TRBJ1-1|TRBV5-1
CASSSYPRERSMNTEAFF
>TRBJ1-5|TRBV20-1
CSARDPLTGEWGQPQHF
>TRBJ1-1|TRBV5-1
CASSLQGGSNTEAFF
>TRBJ2-2|TRBV20-1
CSARDPRRGGTGELFF
>TRBJ2-3|TRBV4-2
CASSPTGTAPGTDTQYF
>TRBJ1-4|TRBV5-5
CASSLGTGGEKLFF
>TRBJ2-3|TRBV7-2
CASSLPPGRASDTQYF
>TRBJ1-2|TRBV20-1
CSAGSGANYGYTF
>TRBJ2-7|TRBV4-1
CASSHRTGDEQYF
>TRBJ2-3|TRBV20-1
CSASGGAVASTDTQYF
>TRBJ1-2|TRBV11-2
CASSLFVSGYTF
>TRBJ1-4|TRBV18
CASSPRAREKLFF
>TRBJ2-7|TRBV7-9
CASSSTGYSYEQYF
>TRBJ1-1|TRBV20-1
CSARLPTGYTEAFF
>TRBJ2-1|TRBV5-1
CASSLVRLPGDEQFF
>TRBJ2-3|TRBV6-1
CASSEAEGGGGDTQYF
>TRBJ2-5|TRBV20-1
CSARLSGQSWQETQYF
>TRBJ2-3|TRBV7-9
CASSSNGGGAETDTQYF
>TRBJ2-1|TRBV12-3/TRBV12-4
CASSDLAGYNEQFF
>TRBJ1-2|TRBV7-9
CASSLGTTNYGYTF
>TRBJ2-2|TRBV5-1
CASSWSTSNTGELFF
>TRBJ2-5|TRBV3-1
CASSQVTTYDQETQYF
>TRBJ1-1|TRBV7-2
CASSLRDREHTEAFF
>TRBJ2-1|TRBV24-1
CATSDLGTGGRDEQFF
>TRBJ2-1|TRBV6-5
CASSYPQMGWGDEQFF
>TRBJ2-5|TRBV3-1
CASSQVHQGETQYF
>TRBJ1-1|TRBV10-3
CAISATQGSTEAFF
>TRBJ2-4|TRBV29-1
CSVGDPTAKNIQYF
>TRBJ1-4|TRBV7-9
CASSFTGYANEKLFF
>TRBJ1-4|TRBV27
CASSFQGWANEKLFF
>TRBJ1-4|TRBV5-1
CASSRARGADEKLFF
>TRBJ2-7|TRBV9
CASSGTGTAYEQYF
>TRBJ1-2|TRBV12-3/TRBV12-4
CASSLWGQGSSDGYTF
>TRBJ1-6|TRBV20-1
CSAVGATGGSSYNSPLHF
>TRBJ1-2|TRBV7-9
CASSLVQGSDHGYTF
>TRBJ2-6|TRBV7-9
CASQTGGAGANVLTF